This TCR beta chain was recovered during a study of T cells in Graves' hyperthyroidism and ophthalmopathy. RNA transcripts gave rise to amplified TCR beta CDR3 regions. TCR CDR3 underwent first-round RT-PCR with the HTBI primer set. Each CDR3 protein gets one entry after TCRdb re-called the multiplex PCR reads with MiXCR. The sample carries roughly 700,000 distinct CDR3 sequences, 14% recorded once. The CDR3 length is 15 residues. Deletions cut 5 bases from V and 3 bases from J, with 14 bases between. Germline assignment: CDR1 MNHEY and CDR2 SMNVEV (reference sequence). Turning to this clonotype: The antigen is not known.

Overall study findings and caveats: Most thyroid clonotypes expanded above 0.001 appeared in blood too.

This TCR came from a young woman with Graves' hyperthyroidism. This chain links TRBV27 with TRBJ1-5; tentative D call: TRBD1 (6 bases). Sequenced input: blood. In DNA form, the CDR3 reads TGTGCCAGCAGTCCCGGGGACATCTACAATCAGCCCCAGCATTTT. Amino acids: CASSPGDIYNQPQHF.